This TCR beta chain was recorded in a study of blood T cells in healthy people across ages. The sample holds a few counts of this clonotype. The sample, about 9.2 milliliters of peripheral blood, was drawn from each donor. The CDR3 length is 16 residues. Germline V gene lookup returns CDR1 SGHTA and CDR2 FQGNSA. V was clipped by 2 bases and J by 5 bases; unmatched bases: 9. With a J-beta primer mix and a sample-barcoded 5' primer, a second PCR ran about 7 to 12 cycles. Each CDR3 protein is one row after TCRdb ran MiXCR on the 5' RACE reads. The data show under 1,100,000 distinct CDR3 sequences, almost 25% seen once. This sample also appeared in a second study, on T cells of mothers and their children.

The chain has TRBV7-2 and TRBJ2-5; the match to TRBD2 covers 9 bases. This TCR came from a girl aged 2 to 9 in good health. The sequenced sample consisted of blood. The CDR3: CASSLLSGGPEETQYF. CDR3 nucleotide sequence: TGTGCCAGCAGCTTATTGAGCGGGGGGCCCGAGGAGACCCAGTACTTC.